The entry below gives a single TCR beta chain sequence along with its context. The antigen is unknown. Resection was for synchronous oligometastatic disease or a late solitary brain metastasis recurrence. This record belongs to a study of T cells in lung cancer brain metastases. Broader study findings: Paired lesions shared few clones; most were lesion-specific (mean Morisita about 0.23). Unique productive clones were significantly fewer in brain metastases: median about 1,500 versus 4,500.

The data were produced by immunoSEQ multiplex PCR, yet TCRdb's version contains in-frame clones alone and is incomplete. Seen here are about 1,400 clones, 80% to 90% observed once, and the top ten hold about 9.9%. Trimming took 11 bases from V and 2 from J, leaving 16 bases between them. This CDR3 is 15 amino acids long. CDR1 is SEHNR and CDR2 is FQNEAQ in the germline V gene (reference sequence). The V and J genes are TRBV7-9 and TRBJ2-6; D may be TRBD1 (7 bases). Material: tumor tissue from a brain metastasis. This clonotype was sampled from a woman in her fifties or sixties with non-small cell lung cancer that had spread to the brain. In DNA form, the CDR3 reads TGTGCCGGGGGGACAGCGTCTACTGGGGCCAACGTCCTGACTTTC. This translates into CAGGTASTGANVLTF.